The rows below give T cell receptor beta chains drawn from one sample of a study of T cell responses to AZD1222 COVID-19 vaccine. This table comes from immunoSEQ multiplex PCR, and its TCRdb copy is limited to in-frame clones, with some not included. This sample carries about 70,000 clones, 87% of them seen once, and the ten largest clones take 1% to 1.5%. This specimen was peripheral blood, taken 28 days after the second AZD1222 dose. The receptors here all came from an adult who received the AZD1222 COVID-19 vaccine. Both conserved end residues are part of each CDR3. The D gene is left open where the match is weak. Size tells how often a clone was seen (once, few, many) or the class of an expanded clone, and some rows leave it out.

CASSLEGELYNQPQHF,TGTGCCAGCTCGCTCGAGGGGGAATTGTACAATCAGCCCCAGCATTTT,TRBV18,TRBJ1-5,once,.
CASSQRDQPQHF,TGTGCCAGCAGCCAAAGGGATCAGCCCCAGCATTTT,TRBV3-1/TRBV3-2,TRBJ1-5,.,.
CASSQSFLSAGELFF,TGTGCCAGCAGCCAATCTTTTCTATCGGCCGGGGAGCTGTTTTTT,TRBV16,TRBJ2-2,.,.
CASSLPGGDTEAFF,TGTGCCAGCAGCTTACCAGGGGGGGACACTGAAGCTTTCTTT,TRBV11-2,TRBJ1-1,once,TRBD1
CAIRDRGSYNEQFF,TGTGCCATCAGAGACAGGGGATCTTACAATGAGCAGTTCTTC,TRBV10-3,TRBJ2-1,.,TRBD1
CASRLPDRDTEAFF,TGTGCCAGCAGACTACCTGACAGGGACACTGAAGCTTTCTTT,TRBV6-5,TRBJ1-1,.,TRBD1
CASSARGNQPQHF,TGCGCCAGCAGTGCTAGGGGCAATCAGCCCCAGCATTTT,TRBV10-1,TRBJ1-5,.,.
CASSLTGQGQDTQYF,TGTGCCAGCAGCTTGACGGGACAGGGGCAAGATACGCAGTATTTT,TRBV5-4,TRBJ2-3,.,TRBD1
CASSRARPETAPGETQYF,TGTGCCAGCTCACGAGCCCGACCGGAGACAGCTCCAGGGGAGACCCAGTACTTC,TRBV18,TRBJ2-5,.,.
CSAGLPDSYEQYF,TGCAGCGCCGGTCTCCCGGATTCCTACGAGCAGTACTTC,TRBV29-1,TRBJ2-7,.,.
CASSSQGRGNTEAFF,TGTGCCAGCAGCTCACAGGGGCGAGGGAACACTGAAGCTTTCTTT,TRBV4-2,TRBJ1-1,.,TRBD1
CASSLDGDSYNEQFF,TGTGCCAGCAGCTTAGACGGGGACTCCTACAATGAGCAGTTCTTC,TRBV11-2,TRBJ2-1,.,.
CASSLRWGGSDTDTQYF,TGTGCCAGCAGTTTACGATGGGGGGGAAGTGACACAGATACGCAGTATTTT,TRBV27,TRBJ2-3,.,TRBD2
CAIRNSGSYEQYF,TGTGCCATCAGAAATAGCGGCTCCTACGAGCAGTACTTC,TRBV10-3,TRBJ2-7,.,.
CASSQGVNTEAFF,TGTGCCAGCAGCCAAGGGGTGAACACTGAAGCTTTCTTT,TRBV7-8,TRBJ1-1,once,.
CASSSLGTSGSSYEQYF,TGTGCCAGCAGCTCTCTCGGGACTAGCGGGAGTTCCTACGAGCAGTACTTC,TRBV7-3,TRBJ2-7,.,TRBD2
CASSLIREEYNEQFF,TGCGCCAGCAGCTTGATTCGGGAGGAGTACAATGAGCAGTTCTTC,TRBV5-1,TRBJ2-1,.,TRBD2
CASSPLSGNTIYF,TGTGCCAGCTCACCCCTGTCTGGAAACACCATATATTTT,TRBV18,TRBJ1-3,.,.
CASSLEGQAYNEQFF,TGCGCCAGCAGCTTGGAAGGCCAGGCCTACAATGAGCAGTTCTTC,TRBV5-1,TRBJ2-1,.,.
CASSPKRDRGRYNEQFF,TGTGCCAGCAGCCCTAAACGGGACAGGGGACGCTACAATGAGCAGTTCTTC,TRBV7-8,TRBJ2-1,.,TRBD1
CASSLRSNYEQYF,TGTGCCAGCAGTTTGAGGAGTAATTACGAGCAGTACTTC,TRBV12-3/TRBV12-4,TRBJ2-7,few,.
CASSRTDQETQYF,TGTGCCAGCAGTAGGACAGACCAAGAGACCCAGTACTTC,TRBV11-1,TRBJ2-5,.,.
CASSLSGGSGNTIYF,TGTGCCAGCAGCTTATCAGGGGGCAGTGGAAACACCATATATTTT,TRBV7-2,TRBJ1-3,.,TRBD1
CASSSWTSSTDTQYF,TGCGCCAGCAGCTCCTGGACTAGTAGCACAGATACGCAGTATTTT,TRBV5-1,TRBJ2-3,.,TRBD2
CASSPSRGDNEQFF,TGTGCCAGCAGCCCCTCGAGAGGAGACAATGAGCAGTTCTTC,TRBV14,TRBJ2-1,.,.
CALRGTNEKLFF,TGTGCTTTACGGGGAACTAATGAAAAACTGTTTTTT,TRBV2,TRBJ1-4,.,.
CASSYNAGYEQYF,TGTGCCAGCAGTTACAACGCCGGCTACGAGCAGTACTTC,TRBV6-6,TRBJ2-7,.,.
CAISSSVNTEAFF,TGTGCCATCAGCTCCTCGGTAAACACTGAAGCTTTCTTT,TRBV10-3,TRBJ1-1,.,.
CAGSGELNTEAFF,TGTGCCGGGTCGGGGGAGCTGAACACTGAAGCTTTCTTT,TRBV10-3,TRBJ1-1,.,.
CASSPPGLAGGDEQYF,TGTGCCAGCTCACCCCCGGGACTAGCGGGTGGAGACGAGCAGTACTTC,TRBV18,TRBJ2-7,.,TRBD2
CASSLVGQLEAFF,TGTGCCAGCAGCCTAGTGGGACAGCTTGAAGCTTTCTTT,TRBV7-9,TRBJ1-1,once,TRBD1
CASSQLTSLGEQYF,TGTGCCAGCAGCCAGTTGACCAGCCTGGGGGAGCAGTACTTC,TRBV3-1/TRBV3-2,TRBJ2-7,.,.
CASSLSYTGDTQYF,TGCGCCAGCAGCTTGAGCTACACGGGGGATACGCAGTATTTT,TRBV5-1,TRBJ2-3,.,.
CASSLEGYNSPLHF,TGTGCCAGCAGCTTAGAGGGATATAATTCACCCCTCCACTTT,TRBV7-9,TRBJ1-6,.,.
CASSVGPEGEKLFF,TGTGCCAGCAGCGTAGGGCCAGAGGGCGAAAAACTGTTTTTT,TRBV9,TRBJ1-4,.,.
CASSPGTGPHSYEQYF,TGTGCCAGCAGCCCAGGGACAGGCCCTCATTCCTACGAGCAGTACTTC,TRBV7-9,TRBJ2-7,few,TRBD1
CASSLRFDTGELFF,TGTGCCAGCAGCTTAAGGTTCGACACCGGGGAGCTGTTTTTT,TRBV7-3,TRBJ2-2,.,.
CASSQDGRAYNEQFF,TGCGCCAGCAGCCAAGACGGGAGGGCCTACAATGAGCAGTTCTTC,TRBV4-1,TRBJ2-1,.,TRBD2
CASSSTENTEAFF,TGTGCCAGCAGCTCTACAGAGAACACTGAAGCTTTCTTT,TRBV6-2/TRBV6-3,TRBJ1-1,.,.
CAWSWSSGGGEQFF,TGTGCCTGGAGTTGGTCTAGCGGAGGGGGGGAGCAGTTCTTC,TRBV30,TRBJ2-1,.,.
CAWGPGQLAVEDEQFF,TGTGCCTGGGGCCCAGGGCAACTAGCGGTAGAGGATGAGCAGTTCTTC,TRBV30,TRBJ2-1,.,TRBD2
CASSQDRLSYEQYF,TGTGCCAGCAGCCAAGACAGACTCTCCTACGAGCAGTACTTC,TRBV3-1/TRBV3-2,TRBJ2-7,.,.
CASGTSGLTYEQYF,TGTGCTAGTGGTACTAGCGGGCTGACCTACGAGCAGTACTTC,TRBV12-5,TRBJ2-7,once,TRBD2
CASSLRQVDTGELFF,TGTGCCAGCAGTCTTCGACAGGTTGACACCGGGGAGCTGTTTTTT,TRBV7-2,TRBJ2-2,.,.
CASSASGRKMDEQYF,TGTGCCAGCAGCGCTAGCGGGCGGAAGATGGACGAGCAGTACTTC,TRBV9,TRBJ2-7,.,TRBD2
CATMDSPTYEQYF,TGTGCCACTATGGACTCCCCTACTTACGAGCAGTACTTC,TRBV6-5,TRBJ2-7,.,.
CASSLEPQGAGEQYF,TGTGCCAGCAGCTTAGAACCCCAGGGGGCGGGCGAGCAGTACTTC,TRBV7-6,TRBJ2-7,.,TRBD1
CASTGQGGGGYTF,TGTGCCAGTACCGGACAGGGAGGTGGAGGCTACACCTTC,TRBV19,TRBJ1-2,few,TRBD1
CASRWQGRDTEAFF,TGTGCCAGTCGATGGCAAGGGAGGGACACTGAAGCTTTCTTT,TRBV19,TRBJ1-1,.,.
CASSPSTGLAGNTGELFF,TGTGCCAGCAGCCCCTCGACGGGACTAGCGGGAAACACCGGGGAGCTGTTTTTT,TRBV3-1/TRBV3-2,TRBJ2-2,.,TRBD2